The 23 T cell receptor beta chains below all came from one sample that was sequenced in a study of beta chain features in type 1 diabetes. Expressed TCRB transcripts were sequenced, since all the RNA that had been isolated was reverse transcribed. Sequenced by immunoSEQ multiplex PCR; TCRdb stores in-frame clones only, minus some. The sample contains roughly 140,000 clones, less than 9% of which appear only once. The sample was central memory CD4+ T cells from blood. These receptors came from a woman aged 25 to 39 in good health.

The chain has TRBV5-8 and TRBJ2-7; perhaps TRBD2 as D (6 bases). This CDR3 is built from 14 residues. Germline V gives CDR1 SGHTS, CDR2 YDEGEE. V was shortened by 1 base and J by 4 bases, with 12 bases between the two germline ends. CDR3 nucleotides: TGTGCCAGCAGCTTGTCCAATCGGGAGTACGAGCAGTACTTC. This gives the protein CASSLSNREYEQYF.

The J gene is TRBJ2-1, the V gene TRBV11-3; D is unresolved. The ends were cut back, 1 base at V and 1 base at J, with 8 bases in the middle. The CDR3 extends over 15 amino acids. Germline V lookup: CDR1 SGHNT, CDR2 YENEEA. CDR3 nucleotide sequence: TGTGCCAGCAGCTTAGGCAGCGCATCCTACAATGAGCAGTTCTTC. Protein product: CASSLGSASYNEQFF.

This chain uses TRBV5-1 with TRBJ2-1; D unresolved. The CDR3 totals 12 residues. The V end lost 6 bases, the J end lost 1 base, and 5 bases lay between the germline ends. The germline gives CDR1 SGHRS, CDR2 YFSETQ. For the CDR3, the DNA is TGCGCCAGCAAGGAGTCCTACAATGAGCAGTTCTTC. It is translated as CASKESYNEQFF.

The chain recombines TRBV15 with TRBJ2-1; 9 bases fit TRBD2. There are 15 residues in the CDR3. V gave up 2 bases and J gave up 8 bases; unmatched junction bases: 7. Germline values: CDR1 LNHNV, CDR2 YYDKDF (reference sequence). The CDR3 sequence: CATSRRLAEGDEQFF. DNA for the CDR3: TGTGCCACCAGCAGAAGACTAGCGGAGGGGGATGAGCAGTTCTTC.

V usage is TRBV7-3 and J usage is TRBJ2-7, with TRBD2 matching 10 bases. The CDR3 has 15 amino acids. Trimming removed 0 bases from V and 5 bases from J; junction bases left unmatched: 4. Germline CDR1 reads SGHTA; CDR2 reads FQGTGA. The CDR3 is CASSLTTSGPHEQYF. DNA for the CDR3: TGTGCCAGCAGCTTAACGACTAGCGGGCCCCACGAGCAGTACTTC. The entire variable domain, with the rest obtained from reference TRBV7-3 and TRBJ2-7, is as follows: GAGVSQTPSNKVTEKGKYVELRCDPISGHTALYWYRQSLGQGPEFLIYFQGTGAADDSGLPNDRFFAVRPEGSVSTLKIQRTERGDSAVYLCASSLTTSGPHEQYFGPGTRLTVT.

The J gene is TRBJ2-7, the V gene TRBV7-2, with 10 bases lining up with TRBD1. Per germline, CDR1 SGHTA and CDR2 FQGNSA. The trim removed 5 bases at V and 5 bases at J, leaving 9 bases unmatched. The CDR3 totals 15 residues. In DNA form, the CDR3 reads TGTGCCAGCAGCCTGCCGGGACAGGGGAAAGACGAGCAGTACTTC. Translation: CASSLPGQGKDEQYF.

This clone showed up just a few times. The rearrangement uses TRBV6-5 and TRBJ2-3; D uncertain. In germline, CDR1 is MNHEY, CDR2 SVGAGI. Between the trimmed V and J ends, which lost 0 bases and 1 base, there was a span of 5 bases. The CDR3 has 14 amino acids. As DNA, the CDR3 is TGTGCCAGCAGTTACTCCACAGGCACAGATACGCAGTATTTT. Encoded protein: CASSYSTGTDTQYF.

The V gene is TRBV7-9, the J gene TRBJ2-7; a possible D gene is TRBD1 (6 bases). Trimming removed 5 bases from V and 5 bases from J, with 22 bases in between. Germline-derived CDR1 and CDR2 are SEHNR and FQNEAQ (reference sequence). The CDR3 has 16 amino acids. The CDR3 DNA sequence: TGTGCCAGCAGCCGGTGGGACACGGACGGTTTAGACGAGCAGTACTTC. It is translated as CASSRWDTDGLDEQYF. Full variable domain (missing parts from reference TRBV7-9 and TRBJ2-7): DTGVSQNPRHKITKRGQNVTFRCDPISEHNRLYWYRQTLGQGPEFLTYFQNEAQLEKSRLLSDRFSAERPKGSFSTLEIQRTEQGDSAMYLCASSRWDTDGLDEQYFGPGTRLTVT.

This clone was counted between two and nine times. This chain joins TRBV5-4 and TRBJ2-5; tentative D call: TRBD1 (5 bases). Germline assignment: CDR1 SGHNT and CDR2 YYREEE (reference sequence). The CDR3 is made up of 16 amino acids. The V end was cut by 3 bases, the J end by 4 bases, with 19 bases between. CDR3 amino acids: CASSSTDLDYPETQYF. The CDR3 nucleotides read TGTGCCAGCAGCTCGACAGATCTAGATTACCCAGAGACCCAGTACTTC.

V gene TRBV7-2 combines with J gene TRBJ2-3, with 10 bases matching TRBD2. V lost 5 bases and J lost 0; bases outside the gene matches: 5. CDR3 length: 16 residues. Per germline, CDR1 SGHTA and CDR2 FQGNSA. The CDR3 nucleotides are TGTGCCAGCAGCGATCGACTAGCGGGTAGCACAGATACGCAGTATTTT. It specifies CASSDRLAGSTDTQYF.

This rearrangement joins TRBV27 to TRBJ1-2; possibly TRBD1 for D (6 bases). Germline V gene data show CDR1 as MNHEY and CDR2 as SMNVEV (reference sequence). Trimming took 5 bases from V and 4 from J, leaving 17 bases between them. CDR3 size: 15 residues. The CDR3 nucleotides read TGTGCCAGCAGTCCGCTCCAGGGGACGGGCTATGGCTACACCTTC. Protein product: CASSPLQGTGYGYTF.

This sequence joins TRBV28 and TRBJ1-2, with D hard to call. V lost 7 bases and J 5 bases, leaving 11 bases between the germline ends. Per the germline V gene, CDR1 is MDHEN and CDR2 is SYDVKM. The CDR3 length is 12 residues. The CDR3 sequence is CASTETEYGYTF. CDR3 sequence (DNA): TGTGCCAGCACGGAAACAGAGTATGGCTACACCTTC.

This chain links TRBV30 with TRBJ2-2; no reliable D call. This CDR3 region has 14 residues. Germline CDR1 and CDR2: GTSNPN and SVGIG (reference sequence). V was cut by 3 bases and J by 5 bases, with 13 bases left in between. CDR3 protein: CAWRVAEWTGELFF. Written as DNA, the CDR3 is TGTGCCTGGAGGGTAGCAGAGTGGACCGGGGAGCTGTTTTTT.

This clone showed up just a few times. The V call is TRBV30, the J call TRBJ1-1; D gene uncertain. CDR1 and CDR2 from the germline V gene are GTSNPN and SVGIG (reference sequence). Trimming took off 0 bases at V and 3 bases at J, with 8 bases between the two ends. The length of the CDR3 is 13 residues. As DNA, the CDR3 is TGTGCCTGGAGTGTAATGTCAGACACTGAAGCTTTCTTT. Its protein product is CAWSVMSDTEAFF.

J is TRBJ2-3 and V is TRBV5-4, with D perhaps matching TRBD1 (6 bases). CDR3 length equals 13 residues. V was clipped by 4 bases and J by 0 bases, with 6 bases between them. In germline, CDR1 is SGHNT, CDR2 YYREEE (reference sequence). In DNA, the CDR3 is TGTGCCAGCAGCGGACAGAGCACAGATACGCAGTATTTT. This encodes CASSGQSTDTQYF.

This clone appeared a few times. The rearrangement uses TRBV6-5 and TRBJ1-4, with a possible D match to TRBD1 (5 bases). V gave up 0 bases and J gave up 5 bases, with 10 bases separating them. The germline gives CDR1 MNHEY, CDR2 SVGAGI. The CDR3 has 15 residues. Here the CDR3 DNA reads TGTGCCAGCAGTTACTCGTCTCAGGGAAATGAAAAACTGTTTTTT. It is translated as CASSYSSQGNEKLFF.

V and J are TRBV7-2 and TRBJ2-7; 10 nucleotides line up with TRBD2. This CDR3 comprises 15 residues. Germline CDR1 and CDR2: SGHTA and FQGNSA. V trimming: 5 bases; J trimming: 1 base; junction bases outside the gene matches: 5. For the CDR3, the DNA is TGTGCCAGCAGCGACAGCGGGAGGGCGTCCTACGAGCAGTACTTC. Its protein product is CASSDSGRASYEQYF.

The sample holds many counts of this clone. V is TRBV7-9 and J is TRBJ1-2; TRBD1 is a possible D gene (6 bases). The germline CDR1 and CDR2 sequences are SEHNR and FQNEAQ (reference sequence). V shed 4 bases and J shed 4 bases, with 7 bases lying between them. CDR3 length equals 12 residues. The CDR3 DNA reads TGTGCCAGCAGCTCACAGGGCTATGGCTACACCTTC. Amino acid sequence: CASSSQGYGYTF. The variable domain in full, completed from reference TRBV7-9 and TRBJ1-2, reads DTGVSQNPRHKITKRGQNVTFRCDPISEHNRLYWYRQTLGQGPEFLTYFQNEAQLEKSRLLSDRFSAERPKGSFSTLEIQRTEQGDSAMYLCASSSQGYGYTFGSGTRLTVV.

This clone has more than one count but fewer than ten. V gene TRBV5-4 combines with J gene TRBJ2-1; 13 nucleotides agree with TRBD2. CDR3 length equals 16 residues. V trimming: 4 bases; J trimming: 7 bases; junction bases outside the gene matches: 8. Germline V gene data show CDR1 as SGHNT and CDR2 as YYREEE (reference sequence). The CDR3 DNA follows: TGTGCCAGCAGCCATTACGGGACTAGCGGGAAAAATGAGCAGTTCTTC. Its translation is CASSHYGTSGKNEQFF. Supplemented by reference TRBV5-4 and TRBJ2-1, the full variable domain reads ETGVTQSPTHLIKTRGQQVTLRCSSQSGHNTVSWYQQALGQGPQFIFQYYREEENGRGNFPPRFSGLQFPNYSSELNVNALELDDSALYLCASSHYGTSGKNEQFFGPGTRLTVL.

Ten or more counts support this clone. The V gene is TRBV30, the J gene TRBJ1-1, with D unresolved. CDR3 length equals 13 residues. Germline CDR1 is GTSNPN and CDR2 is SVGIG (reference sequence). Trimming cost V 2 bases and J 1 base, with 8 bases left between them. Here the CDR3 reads CAWSRRGNTEAFF. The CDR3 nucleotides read TGTGCCTGGAGTCGGCGGGGGAACACTGAAGCTTTCTTT.

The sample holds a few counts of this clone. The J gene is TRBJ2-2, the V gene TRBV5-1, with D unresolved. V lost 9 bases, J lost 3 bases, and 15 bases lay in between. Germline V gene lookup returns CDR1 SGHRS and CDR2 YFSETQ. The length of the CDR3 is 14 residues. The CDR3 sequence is CATTLGVDTGELFF. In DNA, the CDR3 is TGCGCCACCACCCTAGGAGTCGACACCGGGGAGCTGTTTTTT.

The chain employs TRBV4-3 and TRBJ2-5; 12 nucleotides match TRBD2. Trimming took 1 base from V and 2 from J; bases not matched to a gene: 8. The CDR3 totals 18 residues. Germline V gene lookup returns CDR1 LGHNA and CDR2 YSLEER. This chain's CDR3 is CASSQALAGGPRQETQYF. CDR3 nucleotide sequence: TGCGCCAGCAGCCAAGCTCTAGCGGGAGGGCCCCGGCAAGAGACCCAGTACTTC.

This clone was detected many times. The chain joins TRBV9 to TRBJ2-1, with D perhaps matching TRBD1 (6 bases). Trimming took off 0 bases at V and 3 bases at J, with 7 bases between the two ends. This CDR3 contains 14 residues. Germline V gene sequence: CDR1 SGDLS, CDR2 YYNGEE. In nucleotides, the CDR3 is TGTGCCAGCAGCGTAGTGGACAGCTACAATGAGCAGTTCTTC. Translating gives CASSVVDSYNEQFF.